This is a list of T cell receptor beta chains from one sample in a study of T cell repertoires in cytomegalovirus infection. One entry per CDR3 protein, called by TCRdb with MiXCR from the reads. Here the sample spans about 300,000 distinct CDR3 sequences, about a tenth being singletons. Sequencing input: PBMCs. Receptor source: a human donor in good health (CMV status not recorded). Some clones in this sample may be carry-over from other donors' samples. Each CDR3 is given with its conserved first and last residue. Fields, in order: D gene, clone size, J gene, V gene, CDR3 protein, CDR3 DNA. D genes are given only for firm matches. The listing skips clone size in some rows; elsewhere it reads once, few, many or a size class.

NA | NA | TRBJ2-1 | TRBV5-1 | CASSSRERQAAFF | TGCGCCAGCAGTTCCAGGGAGAGACAAGCCGCGTTCTTC
NA | many | TRBJ1-1 | TRBV7-9 | CASSSQANTEAFF | TGTGCCAGCAGCTCACAAGCGAACACTGAAGCTTTCTTT
NA | many | TRBJ1-1 | TRBV5-4 | CASSLGGGLGGPGTEAFF | TGTGCCAGCAGCTTGGGTGGGGGGCTGGGGGGGCCGGGGACTGAAGCTTTCTTT
NA | many | TRBJ2-1 | TRBV7-7 | CASSLVASPLGNNEQFF | TGTGCTAGCAGCTTAGTAGCAAGCCCTTTGGGGAACAATGAGCAGTTCTTC
NA | few | TRBJ2-4 | TRBV4-2 | CASSQDLAGAQNIQYF | TGTGCCAGCAGCCAAGATTTGGCAGGGGCGCAAAACATTCAGTACTTC
TRBD1 | many | TRBJ1-2 | TRBV29-1 | CSVTGGESYGYTF | TGCAGCGTGACAGGGGGCGAGAGCTATGGCTACACCTTC
TRBD1 | many | TRBJ2-2 | TRBV24-1 | CATSAPGQGSTGELFF | TGTGCCACCAGTGCCCCGGGACAGGGCTCGACCGGGGAGCTGTTTTTT
TRBD1 | many | TRBJ1-1 | TRBV28 | CASSFGRQGDTEAFF | TGTGCCAGCAGTTTTGGGAGACAGGGAGACACTGAAGCTTTCTTT
NA | many | TRBJ2-3 | TRBV29-1 | CSVESARADTQYF | TGCAGCGTTGAATCAGCTAGGGCAGATACGCAGTATTTT
NA | NA | TRBJ2-5 | TRBV20-1 | CSAALDSWQETQYF | TGCAGTGCCGCATTGGACAGCTGGCAAGAGACCCAGTACTTC
TRBD1 | few | TRBJ1-5 | TRBV23-1 | CAGTGLSNQPQHF | TGCGCCGGGACAGGGTTAAGCAATCAGCCCCAGCATTTT
TRBD1 | NA | TRBJ1-2 | TRBV11-2 | CASSSLDRGWYTF | TGTGCCAGCAGCTCACTCGACAGGGGTTGGTACACCTTC
NA | many | TRBJ1-6 | TRBV28 | CASSLPGSNSPLHF | TGTGCCAGCAGTTTACCGGGTTCTAATTCACCCCTCCACTTT
TRBD1 | many | TRBJ1-1 | TRBV7-9 | CASSKMTGKNTEAFF | TGTGCCAGCAGCAAGATGACAGGGAAGAACACTGAAGCTTTCTTT
NA | many | TRBJ2-7 | TRBV12-3/TRBV12-4 | CASSLAVGGGNYEQYF | TGTGCCAGCAGTTTAGCGGTTGGAGGGGGCAACTACGAGCAGTACTTC
NA | many | TRBJ2-6 | TRBV29-1 | CSVARNPGANVLTF | TGCAGCGTTGCCCGAAACCCTGGGGCCAACGTCCTGACTTTC
NA | many | TRBJ2-1 | TRBV7-9 | CAVGTVYNEQFF | TGTGCCGTGGGAACGGTATACAATGAGCAGTTCTTC
TRBD2 | many | TRBJ2-1 | TRBV7-2 | CASRFRTSGVLEQFF | TGTGCCAGCAGATTTAGGACTAGCGGGGTCCTTGAGCAGTTCTTC
TRBD2 | few | TRBJ2-3 | TRBV29-1 | CSTAGGPSTDTQYF | TGCAGCACCGCGGGGGGCCCTAGCACAGATACGCAGTATTTT
NA | many | TRBJ1-1 | TRBV7-2 | CASSSRDSWNTEAFF | TGTGCCAGCAGCTCTCGAGACAGCTGGAACACTGAAGCTTTCTTT
NA | many | TRBJ1-3 | TRBV7-2 | CASSLGPPLSGNTIYF | TGTGCCAGCAGCTTAGGGCCACCACTCTCTGGAAACACCATATATTTT
NA | few | TRBJ2-1 | TRBV28 | CASSLVGGANNEQFF | TGTGCCAGCAGTTTGGTAGGCGGAGCGAACAATGAGCAGTTCTTC
NA | NA | TRBJ2-4 | TRBV5-4 | CASSSGAAQYF | TGTGCCAGCAGCTCGGGGGCAGCTCAGTACTTC
NA | many | TRBJ1-2 | TRBV7-9 | CATPRTDNPPNYGYTF | TGTGCCACTCCCCGGACAGACAACCCCCCTAACTATGGCTACACCTTC
NA | few | TRBJ1-6 | TRBV6-5 | CASSYGKKNSPLHF | TGTGCCAGCAGTTACGGGAAGAAAAATTCACCCCTCCACTTT
TRBD1 | many | TRBJ1-6 | TRBV18 | CASSPRSPGTEDSPLHF | TGTGCCAGCTCACCACGTTCCCCCGGGACAGAAGATTCACCCCTCCACTTT
TRBD1 | many | TRBJ1-6 | TRBV12-3/TRBV12-4 | CASSMGGQNDSPLHF | TGTGCCAGCAGCATGGGGGGACAGAACGATTCACCCCTCCACTTT
NA | many | TRBJ2-1 | TRBV29-1 | CSVGQQVVRNEQFF | TGCAGCGTTGGCCAACAGGTGGTGAGGAATGAGCAGTTCTTC
NA | many | TRBJ1-1 | TRBV7-9 | CASSLTGVGTEAFF | TGTGCCAGCAGCTTAACGGGGGTAGGGACTGAAGCTTTCTTT
NA | few | TRBJ1-5 | TRBV19 | CASNQDGHRSNQPQHF | TGTGCCAGTAATCAGGACGGGCACAGAAGCAATCAGCCCCAGCATTTT
NA | NA | TRBJ2-1 | TRBV5-1 | CASSLLSPRGEQFF | TGCGCCAGCAGCTTGTTATCCCCACGGGGGGAGCAGTTCTTC
TRBD1 | many | TRBJ2-1 | TRBV20-1 | CSAGTGPNEQFF | TGCAGTGCGGGGACAGGTCCCAATGAGCAGTTCTTC
NA | NA | TRBJ2-1 | TRBV28 | CASTSAGSTYNEQFF | TGTGCCAGCACCTCGGCGGGGTCCACCTACAATGAGCAGTTCTTC
NA | many | TRBJ1-1 | TRBV2 | CASRKDSSETFF | TGTGCCAGCAGAAAGGACAGCTCGGAAACTTTCTTT
NA | NA | TRBJ2-5 | TRBV14 | CASSQVKRETQYF | TGTGCCAGCAGCCAAGTAAAGCGGGAGACCCAGTACTTC
TRBD1 | many | TRBJ1-3 | TRBV11-3 | CASSTGDSGNTIYF | TGTGCCAGCAGTACAGGGGACTCTGGAAACACCATATATTTT
NA | NA | TRBJ2-7 | TRBV2 | CASRTTWGAYEQYF | TGTGCCAGCCGAACGACGTGGGGGGCCTACGAGCAGTACTTC
NA | many | TRBJ2-6 | TRBV6-2/TRBV6-3 | CASSDRRGANVLTF | TGTGCCAGCAGCGACCGCAGGGGGGCCAACGTCCTGACTTTC
NA | many | TRBJ1-4 | TRBV6-1 | CASSPGHRAEKLFF | TGTGCCAGCTCCCCGGGCCACAGGGCTGAAAAACTGTTTTTT
NA | many | TRBJ1-1 | TRBV7-2 | CASSPGSYSTEAFF | TGTGCCAGCAGCCCCGGATCATATTCCACTGAAGCTTTCTTT
TRBD2 | many | TRBJ2-5 | TRBV7-2 | CASTAGARKTQYF | TGTGCCAGCACCGCGGGAGCCAGGAAGACCCAGTACTTC
NA | many | TRBJ1-1 | TRBV20-1 | CSAFRENTEAFF | TGCAGTGCTTTCCGGGAGAACACTGAAGCTTTCTTT
NA | many | TRBJ2-2 | TRBV5-3 | CARSRGGYSNTGELFF | TGTGCCAGAAGCCGAGGGGGGTACTCGAACACCGGGGAGCTGTTTTTT
NA | many | TRBJ1-2 | TRBV7-2 | CASSLTLYGYTF | TGTGCCAGCAGCTTAACCCTCTATGGCTACACCTTC
NA | NA | TRBJ2-7 | TRBV2 | CASSEAAAPSYEQYF | TGTGCCAGCAGTGAGGCGGCAGCACCCTCCTACGAGCAGTACTTC
NA | many | TRBJ1-5 | TRBV14 | CASSQEGSSRDNQPQHF | TGTGCCAGCAGCCAAGAGGGCAGCTCCAGGGACAATCAGCCCCAGCATTTT